The 22 T cell receptor beta chains in this list originate from one sample, sequenced in a study of blood T cells in healthy people across ages. Sample-barcoded 5' priming and a J-beta primer mix drove a second PCR of roughly 7 to 11 cycles. TCRdb reanalysed the 5' RACE reads using MiXCR and keeps one entry per CDR3 protein. There are roughly 730,000 distinct CDR3 sequences in the sample; more than 50% occur only once, and around 25% lies in the top ten. Source material: blood. The receptor source for this set is a man aged 40-49 years in good health.

This sequence joins TRBV20-1 and TRBJ2-7; 10 nucleotides match TRBD2. This CDR3 contains 15 residues. V lost 0 bases, J lost 6 bases, and 8 bases stayed unmatched. Germline V gene sequence: CDR1 DFQATT, CDR2 SNEGSKA (reference sequence). CDR3 DNA: TGCAGTGCTAGAGATGTAAGGAGCGGGGGGGTCGAGCAGTACTTC. It specifies CSARDVRSGGVEQYF.

CDR3 region: CASSQDFGGEQFF. In DNA form, the CDR3 reads TGCGCCAGCAGCCAAGACTTCGGAGGTGAGCAGTTCTTC. The chain has TRBV4-1 and TRBJ2-1; TRBD2 is a possible D gene (5 bases). Trimming cost V 0 bases and J 9 bases, with 9 bases left between them. The germline gives CDR1 MGHRA, CDR2 YSYEKL. This CDR3 has 13 amino acids.

This clonotype was recorded many times. The chain couples TRBV5-1 to TRBJ2-7, with a possible D match to TRBD2 (6 bases). This CDR3 is built from 13 residues. Germline assignment: CDR1 SGHRS and CDR2 YFSETQ. Trimming removed 1 base from V and 3 bases from J, with 8 bases in between. The CDR3 region is CASSLQGGYEQYF. The CDR3 nucleotides are TGCGCCAGCAGCTTGCAGGGAGGCTACGAGCAGTACTTC.

CDR3 loop: CSASKGQGVSDTQYF. In DNA form, the CDR3 reads TGCAGTGCTAGTAAGGGACAGGGTGTTTCAGATACGCAGTATTTT. The V call is TRBV20-1, the J call TRBJ2-3, with TRBD1 matching over 9 bases. Germline loops: CDR1 DFQATT, CDR2 SNEGSKA (reference sequence). The V and J ends lost 3 bases and 4 bases, in that order; junction bases with no gene match: 8. The CDR3 has 15 amino acids.

This clonotype was seen once. The chain is built from TRBV30 and TRBJ1-1; D remains unclear. V lost 0 bases and J 3 bases, leaving 5 bases between the germline ends. The CDR3 extends over 12 amino acids. The V gene's germline CDR1 is GTSNPN and CDR2 SVGIG (reference sequence). CDR3 loop: CAWSVVYTEAFF. The CDR3 DNA reads TGTGCCTGGAGTGTAGTATACACTGAAGCTTTCTTT.

Comments on this clonotype: One end of the junction is discordant with germline, which a read error may explain. This chain links TRBV20-1 with TRBJ2-7; weak D call: TRBD2 (6 bases). This CDR3 is built from 15 residues. Germline CDR1 reads DFQATT; CDR2 reads SNEGSKA (reference sequence). CDR3 protein: CSARDTGVSAYERYF. The CDR3 region has the DNA TGCAGTGCTAGAGATACGGGAGTCTCCGCTTACGAGCGGTACTTC.

This clonotype has just a few counts. V gene TRBV28 combines with J gene TRBJ1-5; D is possibly TRBD1 (5 bases). Germline CDR1 and CDR2: MDHEN and SYDVKM. The CDR3 consists of 16 residues. V lost 4 bases and J lost 0, with 13 bases in between. The CDR3 nucleotides read TGTGCCAGCAGTTCCCTTGGGGGTACTAGCAATCAGCCCCAGCATTTT. Protein sequence: CASSSLGGTSNQPQHF.

This clonotype was seen just once. This chain links TRBV11-2 with TRBJ2-2, with 9 bases that match TRBD1. V was clipped by 10 bases and J by 2 bases; unmatched bases: 14. The CDR3 extends over 17 amino acids. Germline V gene data show CDR1 as SGHAT and CDR2 as FQNNGV. The CDR3 DNA is TGTGCCACCAATTTGCGGGGACAGGGAAGTAACACCGGGGAGCTGTTTTTT. This gives the protein CATNLRGQGSNTGELFF.

The DNA of the CDR3 is TGTGCCATCAGCGACCAGACTAGCGGGAGACACGAGCAGTACTTC. This gives the protein CAISDQTSGRHEQYF. The chain recombines TRBV10-3 with TRBJ2-7, with 12 bases that match TRBD2. The CDR3 totals 15 residues. CDR1 is ENHRY, CDR2 SYGVKD, per germline. V lost 6 bases and J lost 5; bases outside the gene matches: 8.

The J gene is TRBJ2-1, the V gene TRBV7-8; 11 nucleotides line up with TRBD2. Germline lookup yields CDR1 SGHVS and CDR2 FQNEAQ. There are 14 residues in the CDR3. Trimming removed 10 bases from V and 8 bases from J; junction bases left unmatched: 10. As DNA, the CDR3 is TGTGCCACCGAAACTAGCGGGAGTATCTATGAGCAGTTCTTC. This sequence encodes CATETSGSIYEQFF. Full variable domain (outside the CDR3, taken from reference TRBV7-8 and TRBJ2-1): GAGVSQSPRYKVAKRGQDVALRCDPISGHVSLFWYQQALGQGPEFLTYFQNEAQLDKSGLPSDRFFAERPEGSVSTLKIQRTQQEDSAVYLCATETSGSIYEQFFGPGTRLTVL.

The CDR3 sequence: CASSLEVGGPYEQYF. CDR3 bases: TGTGCCAGCAGCTTAGAAGTGGGAGGGCCCTACGAGCAGTACTTC. The chain recombines TRBV11-2 with TRBJ2-7; TRBD2 matches at 7 bases. CDR1 and CDR2 from the germline V gene are SGHAT and FQNNGV. V was pared by 0 bases and J by 2 bases, with 4 bases of the junction left unmatched. This CDR3 contains 15 residues.

In this sample, this clonotype turned up once. The chain links TRBV20-1 to TRBJ1-6, with a possible D match to TRBD1 (5 bases). Germline V gene data show CDR1 as DFQATT and CDR2 as SNEGSKA (reference sequence). Trimming cost V 7 bases and J 5 bases, with 15 bases left between them. This CDR3 contains 14 residues. CDR3 bases: TGCAGTGTTACGGGGGAAGGAAATAATTCACCCCTCCACTTT. Translated: CSVTGEGNNSPLHF.

V gene TRBV5-1 combines with J gene TRBJ2-7; 11 bases map to TRBD1. Germline lookup yields CDR1 SGHRS and CDR2 YFSETQ. V shed 2 bases, J shed 6 bases, and the junction held 7 bases outside the gene matches. There are 15 residues in the CDR3. The chain's CDR3 is CASSLLGQGAGEQYF. CDR3 coding DNA: TGCGCCAGCAGCTTACTAGGACAGGGGGCGGGCGAGCAGTACTTC.

The chain uses TRBV20-1 and TRBJ1-6, with D maybe TRBD1 (6 bases). CDR1 and CDR2 from the germline V gene are DFQATT and SNEGSKA (reference sequence). CDR3 length: 15 amino acids. The CDR3 nucleotides are TGCGTCGGTAGGGGAGGAGACAGGAGGAATTCACCCCTCCACTTT. Protein: CVGRGGDRRNSPLHF.

This clonotype came up a few times. V gene TRBV29-1 combines with J gene TRBJ2-7, with 7 bases matching TRBD1. This CDR3 has 13 amino acids. J gave up 7 bases and V 4 bases, and 10 bases lay outside the gene matches. Germline values: CDR1 SQVTM, CDR2 ANQGSEA. The CDR3: CSVVDRDAFEQYF. The CDR3 coding sequence is TGCAGCGTTGTCGACAGGGATGCATTTGAGCAGTACTTC.

This clonotype was counted a few times. The chain carries TRBV20-1 and TRBJ1-2; D possibly corresponds to TRBD1 (5 bases). Trimming removed 6 bases from V and 3 bases from J, with 11 bases in between. The germline gives CDR1 DFQATT, CDR2 SNEGSKA (reference sequence). The length of the CDR3 is 12 residues. DNA for the CDR3: TGCAGTGCATGGGGACTCCACTATGGCTACACCTTC. As protein: CSAWGLHYGYTF.

This clonotype has only one observation. This chain connects TRBV7-3 to TRBJ1-6; 8 bases match TRBD1. This CDR3 contains 15 residues. Looked up from germline, CDR1 is SGHTA and CDR2 is FQGTGA. V trimming: 8 bases; J trimming: 7 bases; junction bases outside the gene matches: 10. In nucleotides, the CDR3 is TGTGCCAGCGTTTTTGGGGACAGGAACAATTCACCCCTCCACTTT. Translating gives CASVFGDRNNSPLHF.

The V gene is TRBV7-2, the J gene TRBJ2-3, with 11 bases lining up with TRBD2. The V gene's germline CDR1 is SGHTA and CDR2 FQGNSA. The CDR3 is 16 residues long. With V trimmed by 6 bases and J by 5 bases, 10 bases remained unmatched. For the CDR3, the DNA is TGTGCCAGCAGATTGGGACTAGCGGACGGGGGAGATACGCAGTATTTT. Its protein is CASRLGLADGGDTQYF.

This clonotype was counted once. The rearrangement links TRBV7-2 to TRBJ2-3, with D perhaps matching TRBD1 (5 bases). CDR1 is SGHTA, CDR2 FQGNSA, per germline. The CDR3 spans 17 residues. V was cut by 6 bases and J by 1 base, with 20 bases left in between. The CDR3 loop reads CASRSQGVVRGTDTQYF. CDR3 DNA: TGTGCCAGCAGGTCCCAGGGCGTGGTACGTGGCACAGATACGCAGTATTTT.

This chain uses TRBV6-1 with TRBJ2-4, with 7 bases identical to TRBD2. The better agreement between TRBJ2-7 and the DNA end casts doubt on the J call. The germline V gene encodes CDR1 MNHNS and CDR2 SASEGT. The CDR3 has 18 residues. The CDR3 protein is CASSGAITSATRAYEQYF. The CDR3 region has the DNA TGTGCCAGCAGTGGGGCGATTACTAGCGCCACCCGGGCCTACGAGCAGTACTTC.

Here the CDR3 DNA reads TGTGCCAGCAGCTTACGATCCCTCGCGAACACCGGGGAGCTGTTTTTT. Amino acid sequence: CASSLRSLANTGELFF. The genes are TRBV7-3 and TRBJ2-2, with no clear D. Germline loops: CDR1 SGHTA, CDR2 FQGTGA. CDR3 size: 16 residues. V lost 2 bases, J lost 0 bases, and 10 bases lay in between.

As regards this clonotype: A read error is possible here, since a much larger clone lies one base away. The chain couples TRBV7-2 to TRBJ2-7; 11 positions match TRBD2. This CDR3 region has 15 residues. V shed 5 bases, J shed 7 bases, and the junction held 10 bases outside the gene matches. Germline loops: CDR1 SGHTA, CDR2 FQGNSA. The CDR3 DNA sequence: TGTGCCAGCAGCCAGGGACTAGCGGCACACAATGAGCAGTACTTC. Encoded protein: CASSQGLAAHNEQYF. Looking up the rest from reference TRBV7-2 and TRBJ2-7 gives the full variable domain: GAGVSQSPSNKVTEKGKDVELRCDPISGHTALYWYRQSLGQGLEFLIYFQGNSAPDKSGLPSDRFSAERTGGSVSTLTIQRTQQEDSAVYLCASSQGLAAHNEQYFGPGTRLTVT.